This TCR beta chain was identified during a study of T-cell memory formation after mild COVID-19. MiXCR, applied by TCRdb to the 5' RACE reads, yields one record per CDR3 protein. The sample carries around 220,000 distinct CDR3 sequences, about 16% recorded once. This clonotype was detected ten times or more. J lost 2 bases, V lost 4 bases, and 4 bases had no gene match. In germline, CDR1 is SGHRS, CDR2 YFSETQ. This CDR3 comprises 16 residues. This TCR was recovered from a man between 18 and 35 years old who had mild COVID-19 (a few samples of this study predate the infection). Cell type and time point are not known. The sequencing input was PBMCs or a T cell subset sorted from them (not recorded which). The rearrangement uses TRBV5-1 and TRBJ2-3; 13 bases map to TRBD2. This CDR3 is CASSPGLAGNTDTQYF. CDR3 DNA: TGCGCCAGCAGCCCGGGACTAGCGGGGAACACAGATACGCAGTATTTT. Drawing the rest from reference TRBV5-1 and TRBJ2-3, the complete variable domain is KAGVTQTPRYLIKTRGQQVTLSCSPISGHRSVSWYQQTPGQGLQFLFEYFSETQRNKGNFPGRFSGRQFSNSRSEMNVSTLELGDSALYLCASSPGLAGNTDTQYFGPGTRLTVL.